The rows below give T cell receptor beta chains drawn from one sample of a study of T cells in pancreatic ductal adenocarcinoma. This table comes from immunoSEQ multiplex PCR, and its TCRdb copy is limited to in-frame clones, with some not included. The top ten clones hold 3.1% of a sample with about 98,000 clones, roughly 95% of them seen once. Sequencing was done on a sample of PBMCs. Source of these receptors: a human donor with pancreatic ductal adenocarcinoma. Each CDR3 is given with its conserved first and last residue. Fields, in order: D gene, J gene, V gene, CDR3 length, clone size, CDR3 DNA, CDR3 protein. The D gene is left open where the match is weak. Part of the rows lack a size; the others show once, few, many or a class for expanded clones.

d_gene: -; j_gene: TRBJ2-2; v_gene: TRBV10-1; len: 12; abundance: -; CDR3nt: TGCGCCAGCACGGACGGAGGCGGGGAGCTGTTTTTT; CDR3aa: CASTDGGGELFF
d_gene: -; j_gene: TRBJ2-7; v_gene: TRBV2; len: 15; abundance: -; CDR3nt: TGTGCCAGCCGATACAGGGTTGGAAGCTCCTACGAGCAGTACTTC; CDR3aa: CASRYRVGSSYEQYF
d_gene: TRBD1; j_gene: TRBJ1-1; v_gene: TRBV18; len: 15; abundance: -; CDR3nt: TGTGCCAGCTCACCGGGACAGAGCAGATACACTGAAGCTTTCTTT; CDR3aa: CASSPGQSRYTEAFF
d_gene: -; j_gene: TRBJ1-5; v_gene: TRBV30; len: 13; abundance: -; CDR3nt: TGTGCCTGGAGTGCAGATAGCAATCAGCCCCAGCATTTT; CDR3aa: CAWSADSNQPQHF
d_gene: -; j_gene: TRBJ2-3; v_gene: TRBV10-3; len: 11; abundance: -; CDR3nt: TGTGCCACCCAAAATGTGGATACGCAGTATTTT; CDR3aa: CATQNVDTQYF
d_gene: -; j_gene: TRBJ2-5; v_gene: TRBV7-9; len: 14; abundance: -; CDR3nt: TGTGCCAGCAGCTTAGGACAGATACAAGAGACCCAGTACTTC; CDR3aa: CASSLGQIQETQYF
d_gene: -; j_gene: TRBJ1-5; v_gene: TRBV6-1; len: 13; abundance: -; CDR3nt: TGTGCCAGCAGGGAGTATAGCAATCAGCCCCAGCATTTT; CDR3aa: CASREYSNQPQHF
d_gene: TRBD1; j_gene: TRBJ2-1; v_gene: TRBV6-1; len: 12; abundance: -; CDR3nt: TGTACAGGGGCCGTCCTCTACAATGAGCAGTTCTTC; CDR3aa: CTGAVLYNEQFF
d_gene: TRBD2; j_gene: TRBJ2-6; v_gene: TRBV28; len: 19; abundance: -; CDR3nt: TGTGCCAGCAGTTCCCCTCTAGCGGGGGGCTCCTCTGGGGCCAACGTCCTGACTTTC; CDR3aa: CASSSPLAGGSSGANVLTF
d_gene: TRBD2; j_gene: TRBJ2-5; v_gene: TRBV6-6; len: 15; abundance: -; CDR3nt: TGTGCCAGCAGTTCCGCGACTAGCGGCCAAGAGACCCAGTACTTC; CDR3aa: CASSSATSGQETQYF
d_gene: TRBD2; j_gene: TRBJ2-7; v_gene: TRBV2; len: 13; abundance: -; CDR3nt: TGTGCCAGCAGGTTAGCGGGAGGCTACGAGCAGTACTTC; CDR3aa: CASRLAGGYEQYF
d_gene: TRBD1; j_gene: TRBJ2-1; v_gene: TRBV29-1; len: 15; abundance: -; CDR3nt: TGCAGCGTTGAAGACAAGGGGGACAGCTACAATGAGCAGTTCTTC; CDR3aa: CSVEDKGDSYNEQFF
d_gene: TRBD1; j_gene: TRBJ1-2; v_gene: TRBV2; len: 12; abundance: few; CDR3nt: TGTGCCACGAGGGGGCAGAACTATGGCTACACCTTC; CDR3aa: CATRGQNYGYTF
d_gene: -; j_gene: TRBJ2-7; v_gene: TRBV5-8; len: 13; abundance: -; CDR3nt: TGTGCCAGCAGCTTCTACAGCCGCTACGAGCAGTACTTC; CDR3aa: CASSFYSRYEQYF
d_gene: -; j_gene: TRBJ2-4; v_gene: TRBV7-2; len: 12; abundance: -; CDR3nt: TGTGCCCTCGGAAGAGCGCGGAACATTCAGTACTTC; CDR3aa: CALGRARNIQYF
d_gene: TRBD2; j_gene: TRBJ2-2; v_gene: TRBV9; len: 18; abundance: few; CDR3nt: TGTGCCAGCAGCGTAGAAGGGTTAGCGGGGCCGAACACCGGGGAGCTGTTTTTT; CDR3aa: CASSVEGLAGPNTGELFF